This T cell receptor beta chain is from a study of blood T cell repertoires in COVID-19. Study in general: PBMCs, B-cell-depleted T cells, or T cells provided the cDNA or gDNA that made up the material.

Germline values: CDR1 SQVTM, CDR2 ANQGSEA. V shed 3 bases, J shed 4 bases, and the junction held 11 bases outside the gene matches. The CDR3 runs to 15 residues. Repertoires were generated with immunoSEQ multiplex PCR, while TCRdb's copy carries only in-frame clones and drops some. Of about 200,000 clones listed, about 85% are singletons. The chain uses TRBV29-1 and TRBJ1-2; 7 bases agree with TRBD1. The TCR sequence derives from a woman older than 75 with acute or convalescent COVID-19. What was sequenced was peripheral blood. CDR3 loop: CSVEPIRRQGYGYTF. The CDR3 DNA reads TGCAGCGTTGAGCCGATCCGGAGACAGGGCTATGGCTACACCTTC. Filled out from reference TRBV29-1 and TRBJ1-2, the complete variable domain reads SAVISQKPSRDICQRGTSLTIQCQVDSQVTMMFWYRQQPGQSLTLIATANQGSEATYESGFVIDKFPISRPNLTFSTLTVSNMSPEDSSIYLCSVEPIRRQGYGYTFGSGTRLTVV.